This passage covers 21 T cell receptor beta chains from one sample sequenced in a study of blood T cell repertoires in COVID-19. Repertoires were generated with immunoSEQ multiplex PCR, while TCRdb's copy carries only in-frame clones and drops some. The sample includes over 110,000 clones, about 87% of them seen just once. Sequenced material: PBMCs or T cells enriched from blood (not recorded which). These receptors originate from a man over 45 in a cohort exposed to, infected with or recovered from COVID-19 (not recorded which).

This clone was found once. The CDR3 DNA follows: TGCGCCAGCAGCCACCGGAGGGGGAGGGACACTGAAGCTTTCTTT. Amino acids: CASSHRRGRDTEAFF. The chain links TRBV4-1 to TRBJ1-1, with D possibly TRBD1 on 6 matching bases. The CDR3 spans 15 residues. The germline V gene has CDR1 MGHRA and CDR2 YSYEKL. The germline V and J ends were trimmed by 3 bases and 3 bases, with 14 bases remaining between them.

This clone occurred once. This chain uses TRBV18 with TRBJ2-3, with D possibly being TRBD2 (7 bases). Deletions cut 5 bases from V and 0 bases from J, with 12 bases between. Germline-derived CDR1 and CDR2 are KGHSH and LQKENI. CDR3 size: 15 residues. As DNA, the CDR3 is TGTGCCAGCTCAGGGGGGGCAGGCAGCACAGATACGCAGTATTTT. Encoded protein: CASSGGAGSTDTQYF.

The chain couples TRBV11-2 to TRBJ2-4, with TRBD2 as a possible D gene (6 bases). Germline CDR1 and CDR2: SGHAT and FQNNGV. The CDR3 extends over 17 amino acids. Between the trimmed V and J ends, which lost 7 bases and 6 bases, there was a span of 25 bases. The CDR3 nucleotides read TGTGCCAGCACCCCCGGGACTTCTAGGATAACGGGAAACATTCAGTACTTC. It yields the protein CASTPGTSRITGNIQYF.

The chain links TRBV19 to TRBJ2-1; D perhaps matches TRBD2 (6 bases). The CDR3 is 15 amino acids. Germline V gives CDR1 LNHDA, CDR2 SQIVND (reference sequence). Between the trimmed V and J ends, which lost 3 bases and 2 bases, there was a span of 11 bases. This CDR3 is CASSIGGGAYNEQFF. CDR3 bases: TGTGCCAGTAGTATCGGGGGAGGAGCCTACAATGAGCAGTTCTTC.

This clone was seen a few times. This chain links TRBV7-9 with TRBJ1-5; D is unclear. The CDR3 spans 14 residues. V dropped 5 bases and J dropped 1 base, with 9 bases sitting between them. Germline-derived CDR1 and CDR2 are SEHNR and FQNEAQ (reference sequence). The CDR3 protein is CASSPDISNQPQHF. CDR3 bases: TGTGCCAGCAGCCCCGACATCAGCAATCAGCCCCAGCATTTT. The whole variable domain, remainder taken from reference TRBV7-9 and TRBJ1-5, is DTGVSQNPRHKITKRGQNVTFRCDPISEHNRLYWYRQTLGQGPEFLTYFQNEAQLEKSRLLSDRFSAERPKGSFSTLEIQRTEQGDSAMYLCASSPDISNQPQHFGDGTRLSIL.

CDR3 protein: CASSVGGGSVCEKLFF. CDR3 DNA sequence: TGTGCCAGCAGCGTAGGGGGAGGGTCAGTGTGTGAAAAACTGTTTTTT. This chain uses TRBV9 with TRBJ1-4; no firm D call. Germline V gene sequence: CDR1 SGDLS, CDR2 YYNGEE. The CDR3 sequence is 16 residues long. Trimming pared 0 bases from V and 7 bases from J, leaving 16 bases between.

The CDR3 loop reads CASSLDAAGANVLTF. CDR3 coding DNA: TGTGCCAGCAGCTTAGACGCGGCTGGGGCCAACGTCCTGACTTTC. The rearrangement joins TRBV7-3 to TRBJ2-6; unclear D gene. V was shortened by 2 bases and J by 2 bases, with 7 bases between the two germline ends. The CDR3 is 15 amino acids. The germline V gene has CDR1 SGHTA and CDR2 FQGTGA.

V and J are TRBV7-9 and TRBJ2-7, with 11 bases identical to TRBD2. Germline assignment: CDR1 SEHNR and CDR2 FQNEAQ (reference sequence). The CDR3 runs to 14 residues. Germline trimming cut 3 bases from V and 6 bases from J; bases unmatched to any gene: 4. CDR3 coding DNA: TGTGCCAGCAGCTTCTCTAGCGGGAGGAGCGAGCAGTACTTC. Translating gives CASSFSSGRSEQYF.

The chain is built from TRBV24-1 and TRBJ2-2; tentative D call: TRBD2 (6 bases). The CDR3 consists of 14 residues. Germline V gene data show CDR1 as KGHDR and CDR2 as SFDVKD. V was shortened by 8 bases and J by 7 bases, with 16 bases between the two germline ends. The CDR3 bases are TGTGCCACCACGATGCAGGGACTGGGCGGGGAGCTGTTTTTT. Its translation is CATTMQGLGGELFF.

The chain couples TRBV29-1 to TRBJ2-7; 9 nucleotides match TRBD1. The V and J ends lost 7 bases and 3 bases, in that order; junction bases with no gene match: 7. The CDR3 length is 13 residues. Per germline, CDR1 SQVTM and CDR2 ANQGSEA. DNA of the CDR3: TGCAGCGCCGCCGGGACAGGGAACTACGAGCAGTACTTC. Translated: CSAAGTGNYEQYF.

This clone appeared once. The chain employs TRBV29-1 and TRBJ2-5; 10 nucleotides match TRBD1. Unmatched junction bases numbered 4, after V lost 4 bases and J lost 5 bases. The CDR3 runs 13 residues. CDR1 SQVTM and CDR2 ANQGSEA come from the germline V gene. This chain's CDR3 is CSVGQGARETQYF. Written as DNA, the CDR3 is TGCAGCGTTGGACAGGGGGCCAGGGAGACCCAGTACTTC.

The chain employs TRBV14 and TRBJ2-4, with TRBD2 matching over 7 bases. Germline CDR1 SGHDN, CDR2 FVKESK. The CDR3 is made up of 13 amino acids. Unmatched junction bases numbered 5, after V lost 4 bases and J lost 8 bases. This CDR3 is CASSRDYSDIQYF. The CDR3 region has the DNA TGTGCCAGCAGCCGGGACTACTCAGACATTCAGTACTTC. The full variable domain, rest sourced from reference TRBV14 and TRBJ2-4, is EAGVTQFPSHSVIEKGQTVTLRCDPISGHDNLYWYRRVMGKEIKFLLHFVKESKQDESGMPNNRFLAERTGGTYSTLKVQPAELEDSGVYFCASSRDYSDIQYFGAGTRLSVL.

The V gene is TRBV9, the J gene TRBJ1-4; 8 positions agree with TRBD1. In germline, CDR1 is SGDLS, CDR2 YYNGEE. Trimming cost V 5 bases and J 7 bases; bases outside gene matches: 4. The CDR3 contains 13 residues. The CDR3 bases are TGTGCCAGCAGGGGACAGGCAGGTGAAAAACTGTTTTTT. This codes for CASRGQAGEKLFF.

The rearrangement uses TRBV4-3 and TRBJ1-2; no definite D call. Germline assignment: CDR1 LGHNA and CDR2 YSLEER. Trimming removed 1 base from V and 1 base from J, with 7 bases in between. The length of the CDR3 is 14 residues. CDR3 amino acids: CASSQAQNNYGYTF. CDR3 DNA sequence: TGCGCCAGCAGCCAAGCACAGAATAACTATGGCTACACCTTC.

This clone was detected only a few times. This chain links TRBV6-1 with TRBJ2-2; D is unclear. Germline V gene sequence: CDR1 MNHNS, CDR2 SASEGT. The germline V and J ends were trimmed by 1 base and 6 bases, with 9 bases remaining between them. CDR3 length: 14 amino acids. CDR3 in amino acids: CASSEVQFPGELFF. The CDR3 DNA sequence: TGTGCCAGCAGTGAAGTCCAGTTCCCCGGGGAGCTGTTTTTT.

The gene calls are TRBV6-5 and TRBJ1-6; D may be TRBD1 (5 bases). V was pared by 7 bases and J by 6 bases, with 13 bases between. The CDR3 length is 14 residues. The germline V gene encodes CDR1 MNHEY and CDR2 SVGAGI. As DNA, the CDR3 is TGTGCCAGCAAGGACATCTCCATTAATTCACCCCTCCACTTT. Translating gives CASKDISINSPLHF.

The chain uses TRBV6-4 and TRBJ2-3; 10 nucleotides align to TRBD2. From germline, CDR1 is MRHNA and CDR2 SNTAGT. CDR3 length: 14 residues. J was trimmed by 5 bases and V by 10 bases; bases with no gene match: 9. The CDR3 sequence is CAKPTTSGKDTQYF. The DNA of the CDR3 is TGTGCCAAACCCACCACTAGCGGGAAAGATACGCAGTATTTT.

This sequence joins TRBV9 and TRBJ2-3; 14 nucleotides agree with TRBD2. Germline CDR1 is SGDLS and CDR2 is YYNGEE. V was pared by 4 bases and J by 4 bases, with 17 bases of the junction left unmatched. This CDR3 region has 20 residues. The CDR3 DNA is TGTGCCAGCAGCTGGACCGGGACTAGCGGGAGAGGGCAGCGGGCAGATACGCAGTATTTT. It specifies CASSWTGTSGRGQRADTQYF. Full variable domain (remainder filled in from reference TRBV9 and TRBJ2-3): DSGVTQTPKHLITATGQRVTLRCSPRSGDLSVYWYQQSLDQGLQFLIQYYNGEERAKGNILERFSAQQFPDLHSELNLSSLELGDSALYFCASSWTGTSGRGQRADTQYFGPGTRLTVL.

This clone has just one count. The chain recombines TRBV23-1 with TRBJ2-5; D ambiguous. TRBV23-1 is designated an ORF whose function remains uncertain. This CDR3 region has 14 residues. V lost 6 bases to trimming and J lost 1 base, with 12 bases between them. CDR3 in DNA: TGCGCCAGCAGCCATCGGTCGATCCAAGAGACCCAGTACTTC. Protein: CASSHRSIQETQYF.

This clone was seen ten or more times. The chain recombines TRBV5-1 with TRBJ2-7, with D possibly matching TRBD1 (6 bases). The CDR3 extends over 15 amino acids. V gave up 0 bases and J gave up 2 bases, with 12 bases separating them. CDR1 SGHRS and CDR2 YFSETQ come from the germline V gene. CDR3: CASSLVGTNAYEQYF. In nucleotides, the CDR3 is TGCGCCAGCAGCTTGGTCGGGACAAATGCCTACGAGCAGTACTTC.

This chain joins TRBV2 and TRBJ2-2; 10 positions match TRBD1. Trimming removed 9 bases from V and 7 bases from J; junction bases left unmatched: 8. The V gene's germline CDR1 is SNHLY and CDR2 FYNNEI. This CDR3 contains 14 residues. CDR3 in amino acids: CARDRTGGGGELFF. CDR3 coding DNA: TGTGCCAGAGATCGGACAGGGGGAGGCGGGGAGCTGTTTTTT.